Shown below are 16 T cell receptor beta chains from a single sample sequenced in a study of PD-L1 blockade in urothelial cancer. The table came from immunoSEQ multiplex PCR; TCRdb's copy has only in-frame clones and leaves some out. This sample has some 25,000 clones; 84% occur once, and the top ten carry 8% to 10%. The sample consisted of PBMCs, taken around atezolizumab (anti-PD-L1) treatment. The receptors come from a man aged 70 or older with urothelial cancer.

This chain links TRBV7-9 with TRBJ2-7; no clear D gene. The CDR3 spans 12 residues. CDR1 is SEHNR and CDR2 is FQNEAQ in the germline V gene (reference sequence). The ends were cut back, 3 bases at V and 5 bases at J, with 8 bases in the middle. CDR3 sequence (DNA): TGTGCCAGCAGCTTGAACAGCAACGAGCAGTACTTC. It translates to CASSLNSNEQYF.

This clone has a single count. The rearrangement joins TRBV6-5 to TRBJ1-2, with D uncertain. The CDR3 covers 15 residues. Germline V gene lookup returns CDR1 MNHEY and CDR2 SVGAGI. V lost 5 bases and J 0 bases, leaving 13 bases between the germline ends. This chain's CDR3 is CASSPMFRANYGYTF. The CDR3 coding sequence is TGTGCCAGCAGTCCGATGTTTCGGGCTAACTATGGCTACACCTTC.

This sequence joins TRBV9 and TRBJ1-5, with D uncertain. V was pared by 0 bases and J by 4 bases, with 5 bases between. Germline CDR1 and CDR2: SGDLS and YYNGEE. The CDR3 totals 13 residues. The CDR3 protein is CASSVALNQPQHF. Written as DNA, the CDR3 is TGTGCCAGCAGCGTAGCCCTTAATCAGCCCCAGCATTTT. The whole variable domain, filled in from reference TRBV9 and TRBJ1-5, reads DSGVTQTPKHLITATGQRVTLRCSPRSGDLSVYWYQQSLDQGLQFLIQYYNGEERAKGNILERFSAQQFPDLHSELNLSSLELGDSALYFCASSVALNQPQHFGDGTRLSIL.

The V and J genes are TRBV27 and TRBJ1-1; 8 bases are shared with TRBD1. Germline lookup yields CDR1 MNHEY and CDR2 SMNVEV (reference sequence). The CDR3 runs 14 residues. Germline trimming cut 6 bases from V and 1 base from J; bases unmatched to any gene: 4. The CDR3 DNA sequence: TGTGCCAGCAGGGGGACAGGTTGGAACACTGAAGCTTTCTTT. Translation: CASRGTGWNTEAFF.

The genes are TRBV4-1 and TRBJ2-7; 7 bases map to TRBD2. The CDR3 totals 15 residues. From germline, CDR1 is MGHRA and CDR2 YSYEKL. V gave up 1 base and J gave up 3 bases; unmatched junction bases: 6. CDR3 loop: CASSQVGRRYYEQYF. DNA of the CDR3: TGCGCCAGCAGCCAAGTCGGGAGGCGGTACTACGAGCAGTACTTC.

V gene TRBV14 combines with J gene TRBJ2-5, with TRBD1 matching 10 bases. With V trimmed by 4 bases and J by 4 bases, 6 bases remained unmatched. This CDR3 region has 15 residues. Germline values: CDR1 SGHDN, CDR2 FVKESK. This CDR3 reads CASSPGQGRGETQYF. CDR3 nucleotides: TGTGCCAGCAGCCCGGGACAGGGGCGTGGAGAGACCCAGTACTTC.

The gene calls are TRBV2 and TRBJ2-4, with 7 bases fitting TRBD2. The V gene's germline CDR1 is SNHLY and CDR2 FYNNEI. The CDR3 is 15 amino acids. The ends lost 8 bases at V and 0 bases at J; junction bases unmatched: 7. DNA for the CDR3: TGTGCCAGCGCGGGAGACCTTGCAGCCAAAAACATTCAGTACTTC. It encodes CASAGDLAAKNIQYF.

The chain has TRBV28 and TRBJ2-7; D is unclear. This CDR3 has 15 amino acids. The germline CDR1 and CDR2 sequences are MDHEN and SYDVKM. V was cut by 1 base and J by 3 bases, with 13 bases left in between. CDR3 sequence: CASSLFGGSRYEQYF. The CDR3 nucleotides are TGTGCCAGCAGTTTATTCGGCGGTTCCCGCTACGAGCAGTACTTC.

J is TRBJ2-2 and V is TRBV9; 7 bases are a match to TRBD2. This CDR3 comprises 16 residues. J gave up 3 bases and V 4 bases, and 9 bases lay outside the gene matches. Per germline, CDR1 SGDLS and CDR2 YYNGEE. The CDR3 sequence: CASSPSGRGDTGELFF. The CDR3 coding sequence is TGTGCCAGCAGCCCCTCGGGGAGGGGCGACACCGGGGAGCTGTTTTTT. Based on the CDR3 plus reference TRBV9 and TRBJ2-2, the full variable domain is DSGVTQTPKHLITATGQRVTLRCSPRSGDLSVYWYQQSLDQGLQFLIQYYNGEERAKGNILERFSAQQFPDLHSELNLSSLELGDSALYFCASSPSGRGDTGELFFGEGSRLTVL.

The CDR3 region is CSASRADTQYF. In DNA, the CDR3 is TGCAGTGCTAGCCGGGCAGATACGCAGTATTTT. V usage is TRBV20-1 and J usage is TRBJ2-3; D remains unclear. Germline CDR1 and CDR2: DFQATT and SNEGSKA (reference sequence). V lost 3 bases, J lost 4 bases, and 5 bases lay in between. CDR3 size: 11 residues.

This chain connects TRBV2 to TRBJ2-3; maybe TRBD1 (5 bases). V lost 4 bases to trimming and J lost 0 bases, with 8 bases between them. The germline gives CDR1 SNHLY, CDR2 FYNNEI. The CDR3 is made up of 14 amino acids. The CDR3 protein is CASSGGLSTDTQYF. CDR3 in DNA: TGTGCCAGCAGTGGGGGCCTAAGCACAGATACGCAGTATTTT.

The CDR3 nucleotides read TGTGCCACGGGACAGGGCAATCAGCCCCAGCATTTT. Encoded protein: CATGQGNQPQHF. The rearrangement joins TRBV19 to TRBJ1-5; 8 nucleotides line up with TRBD1. Germline V gene sequence: CDR1 LNHDA, CDR2 SQIVND (reference sequence). The CDR3 totals 12 residues. V lost 10 bases and J lost 2; bases outside the gene matches: 1.

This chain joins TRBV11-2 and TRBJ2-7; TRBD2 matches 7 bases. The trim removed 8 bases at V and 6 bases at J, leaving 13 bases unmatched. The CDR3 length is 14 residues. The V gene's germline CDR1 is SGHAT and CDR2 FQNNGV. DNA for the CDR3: TGTGCCAGCGGGTTAAACGCGGGAGTCGCCGAGCAGTACTTC. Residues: CASGLNAGVAEQYF. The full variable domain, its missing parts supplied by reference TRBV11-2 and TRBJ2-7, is EAGVAQSPRYKIIEKRQSVAFWCNPISGHATLYWYQQILGQGPKLLIQFQNNGVVDDSQLPKDRFSAERLKGVDSTLKIQPAKLEDSAVYLCASGLNAGVAEQYFGPGTRLTVT.

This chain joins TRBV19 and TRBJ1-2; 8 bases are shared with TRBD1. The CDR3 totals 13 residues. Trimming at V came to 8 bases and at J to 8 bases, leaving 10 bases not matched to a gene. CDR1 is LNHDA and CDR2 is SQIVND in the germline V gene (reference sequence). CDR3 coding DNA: TGTGCCAGTCACGCCATTGGACAGGGAGGCTACACCTTC. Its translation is CASHAIGQGGYTF.

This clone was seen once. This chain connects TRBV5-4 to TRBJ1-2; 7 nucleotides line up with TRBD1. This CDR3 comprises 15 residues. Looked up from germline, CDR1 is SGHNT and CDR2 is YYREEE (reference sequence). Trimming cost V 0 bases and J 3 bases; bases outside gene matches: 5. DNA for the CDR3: TGTGCCAGCAGCTTGGATACAGGGGTGGACTATGGCTACACCTTC. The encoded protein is CASSLDTGVDYGYTF.

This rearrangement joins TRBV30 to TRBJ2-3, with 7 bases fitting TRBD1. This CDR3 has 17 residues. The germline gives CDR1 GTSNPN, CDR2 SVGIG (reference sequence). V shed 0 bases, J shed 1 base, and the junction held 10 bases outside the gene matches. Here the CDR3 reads CAWSVPTGSARTDTQYF. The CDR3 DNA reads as TGTGCCTGGAGTGTTCCGACAGGGAGCGCTCGCACAGATACGCAGTATTTT.